This entry lists 23 T cell receptor beta chains sequenced from one sample in a study of T cell changes during pregnancy in multiple sclerosis. Clones were sequenced by immunoSEQ multiplex PCR, and TCRdb holds only the in-frame ones, with some missing. The repertoire includes some 60,000 clones, around nine tenths of them detected once, and approximately 2.1% sits in the top ten. Sequencing used peripheral blood, obtained in the first trimester of pregnancy. The receptors come from a female donor in good health, enrolled as a control in a pregnancy study.

This clone was detected only once. This chain uses TRBV7-2 with TRBJ2-1; TRBD2 aligns across 9 bases. V was pared by 5 bases and J by 3 bases, with 8 bases of the junction left unmatched. CDR3 size: 16 residues. Germline values: CDR1 SGHTA, CDR2 FQGNSA. The CDR3: CASSPRTSAYYNEQFF. In DNA form, the CDR3 reads TGTGCCAGCAGCCCCCGGACTAGCGCTTACTACAATGAGCAGTTCTTC.

The chain carries TRBV6-1 and TRBJ2-3, with D perhaps TRBD2 (5 bases). Germline assignment: CDR1 MNHNS and CDR2 SASEGT. Trimming left V 8 bases short and J 6 bases short, with 21 bases between. The CDR3 is made up of 15 amino acids. The CDR3 loop reads CASGATVGESDTQYF. The CDR3 nucleotides are TGTGCCAGCGGAGCTACTGTGGGAGAGTCGGATACGCAGTATTTT.

The chain links TRBV18 to TRBJ2-5; D is ambiguous. Trimming stripped 4 bases from V and 3 bases from J, with 6 bases between. This CDR3 spans 12 amino acids. Germline assignment: CDR1 KGHSH and CDR2 LQKENI. The DNA for the CDR3 is TGTGCCAGCTCACGGCCCGAAGAGACCCAGTACTTC. Amino acid sequence: CASSRPEETQYF.

The chain joins TRBV5-6 to TRBJ2-6, with a weak D call TRBD2 (6 bases). V lost 6 bases to trimming and J lost 0 bases, with 16 bases between them. The CDR3 consists of 17 residues. The germline V gene has CDR1 SGHDT and CDR2 YYEEEE. The CDR3 protein is CASTGGEEGSGANVLTF. The DNA of the CDR3 is TGTGCCAGCACCGGCGGGGAGGAAGGCTCTGGGGCCAACGTCCTGACTTTC.

The V and J genes are TRBV28 and TRBJ2-7; the match to TRBD1 covers 8 bases. The CDR3 runs 14 residues. Germline lookup yields CDR1 MDHEN and CDR2 SYDVKM. V gave up 4 bases and J gave up 2 bases; unmatched junction bases: 4. The CDR3 DNA reads TGTGCCAGCAGTTCTATCAGGGGGCCCTACGAGCAGTACTTC. Its protein is CASSSIRGPYEQYF. The full variable domain, its missing parts supplied by reference TRBV28 and TRBJ2-7, is DVKVTQSSRYLVKRTGEKVFLECVQDMDHENMFWYRQDPGLGLRLIYFSYDVKMKEKGDIPEGYSVSREKKERFSLILESASTNQTSMYLCASSSIRGPYEQYFGPGTRLTVT.

The chain joins TRBV4-2 to TRBJ2-7; 8 nucleotides line up with TRBD1. CDR3 length: 17 amino acids. With V trimmed by 0 bases and J by 1 base, 8 bases remained unmatched. Germline CDR1 and CDR2: LGHNA and YNFKEQ. CDR3 nucleotides: TGTGCCAGCAGCCAAGATTTTCAGGGGGCGCAGTCCTACGAGCAGTACTTC. It is translated as CASSQDFQGAQSYEQYF.

The chain joins TRBV20-1 to TRBJ2-1; 10 bases match TRBD2. V lost 5 bases, J lost 13 bases, and 5 bases stayed unmatched. Germline assignment: CDR1 DFQATT and CDR2 SNEGSKA (reference sequence). The CDR3 runs 11 residues. The CDR3 is CSAGLAEEQFF. In DNA form, the CDR3 reads TGCAGTGCTGGACTAGCGGAGGAACAGTTCTTC.

The V gene is TRBV6-6, the J gene TRBJ2-2, with D possibly TRBD1 on 6 matching bases. Germline-derived CDR1 and CDR2 are MNHNY and SVGAGI (reference sequence). The V end lost 5 bases, the J end lost 6 bases, and 19 bases lay between the germline ends. There are 16 residues in the CDR3. The CDR3 DNA follows: TGTGCCAGCAGTGCATTTACGGGACAAATCTCCGGGGAGCTGTTTTTT. Translated, it gives CASSAFTGQISGELFF.

The chain employs TRBV30 and TRBJ1-6, with no clear D. The ends were cut back, 0 bases at V and 4 bases at J, with 16 bases in the middle. Germline V gives CDR1 GTSNPN, CDR2 SVGIG (reference sequence). This CDR3 has 17 residues. CDR3 nucleotides: TGTGCCTGGAGTGTACTGCGGGTCTCAACTTATAATTCACCCCTCCACTTT. Translation gives CAWSVLRVSTYNSPLHF.

The rearrangement uses TRBV5-4 and TRBJ2-2, with a weak D call TRBD1 (6 bases). Germline V gene data show CDR1 as SGHNT and CDR2 as YYREEE (reference sequence). The CDR3 length is 16 residues. V was shortened by 0 bases and J by 6 bases, with 15 bases between the two germline ends. The chain's CDR3 is CASSLALQGRAGELFF. CDR3 bases: TGTGCCAGCAGCTTGGCCTTACAGGGAAGAGCCGGGGAGCTGTTTTTT.

CDR3 DNA sequence: TGTGCCAGCAGCCAAGGTCAGGGGGACTACAATGAGCAGTTCTTC. It yields the protein CASSQGQGDYNEQFF. The rearrangement joins TRBV4-2 to TRBJ2-1; 7 bases map to TRBD1. Per germline, CDR1 LGHNA and CDR2 YNFKEQ. J gave up 3 bases and V 1 base, and 3 bases lay outside the gene matches. This CDR3 is built from 15 residues.

J is TRBJ2-5 and V is TRBV7-8, with 13 bases matching TRBD2. Germline CDR1 reads SGHVS; CDR2 reads FQNEAQ. V shed 5 bases and J 8 bases; nucleotides not matched to a gene: 14. There are 17 residues in the CDR3. CDR3 bases: TGTGCCAGCAGCGTAAGATGGGGGACTAGCGGGGAAGGCACCCAGTACTTC. Protein: CASSVRWGTSGEGTQYF.

The rearrangement joins TRBV11-2 to TRBJ2-5; D perhaps matches TRBD1 (5 bases). The V end lost 5 bases, the J end lost 5 bases, and 12 bases lay between the germline ends. CDR3 length: 13 amino acids. Germline lookup yields CDR1 SGHAT and CDR2 FQNNGV. CDR3 sequence: CASSRGQRETQYF. Here the CDR3 DNA reads TGTGCCAGCAGCAGGGGCCAAAGGGAGACCCAGTACTTC.

The J gene is TRBJ2-1, the V gene TRBV5-1; TRBD2 matches 9 bases. V lost 4 bases and J lost 7; bases outside the gene matches: 9. Germline CDR1 reads SGHRS; CDR2 reads YFSETQ. The CDR3 is made up of 15 amino acids. CDR3 in DNA: TGCGCCAGCAGCCTCCGGGTAGCGGGAGAGAATGAGCAGTTCTTC. As protein: CASSLRVAGENEQFF.

The DNA of the CDR3 is TGCAGCGTATGGGACAGGGTCCTAGCCAAAAACATTCAGTACTTC. Protein product: CSVWDRVLAKNIQYF. The rearrangement joins TRBV29-1 to TRBJ2-4; 9 bases fit TRBD1. Germline CDR1 and CDR2: SQVTM and ANQGSEA. The CDR3 runs to 15 residues. The V segment lost 6 bases and the J segment 0 bases; nucleotides outside the gene matches: 6.

The V and J genes are TRBV9 and TRBJ2-1; no clear D gene. CDR3 size: 14 residues. Germline lookup yields CDR1 SGDLS and CDR2 YYNGEE. V was clipped by 0 bases and J by 9 bases, with 13 bases between them. The CDR3 DNA is TGTGCCAGCAGCGTAGGAGGCGGTATTGGTGAGCAGTTCTTC. Protein product: CASSVGGGIGEQFF.

The rearrangement links TRBV7-9 to TRBJ2-3, with D tentatively TRBD1 (7 bases). This CDR3 contains 16 residues. V dropped 5 bases and J dropped 6 bases, with 21 bases sitting between them. CDR1 and CDR2 (germline): SEHNR, FQNEAQ (reference sequence). CDR3 in amino acids: CASSPIGGPRGDTQYF. CDR3 in DNA: TGTGCCAGCAGCCCCATCGGGGGACCCAGGGGGGATACGCAGTATTTT.

This chain connects TRBV7-3 to TRBJ1-1; TRBD1 agrees at 10 bases. Unmatched junction bases numbered 1, after V lost 6 bases and J lost 0 bases. The CDR3 is 14 amino acids. Germline V gives CDR1 SGHTA, CDR2 FQGTGA. This chain's CDR3 is CASRGQGMNTEAFF. CDR3 sequence (DNA): TGTGCCAGCAGGGGACAGGGGATGAACACTGAAGCTTTCTTT. The variable domain in full, completed from reference TRBV7-3 and TRBJ1-1, reads GAGVSQTPSNKVTEKGKYVELRCDPISGHTALYWYRQSLGQGPEFLIYFQGTGAADDSGLPNDRFFAVRPEGSVSTLKIQRTERGDSAVYLCASRGQGMNTEAFFGQGTRLTVV.

The chain combines TRBV5-1 with TRBJ2-7; 11 nucleotides agree with TRBD2. CDR1 is SGHRS and CDR2 is YFSETQ in the germline V gene. The CDR3 is 16 residues long. Trimming cost V 0 bases and J 5 bases; bases outside gene matches: 7. The CDR3 here is CASSLAGSGRADEQYF. The CDR3 bases are TGCGCCAGCAGCTTGGCCGGTAGCGGGAGGGCCGACGAGCAGTACTTC. The full variable domain, rest sourced from reference TRBV5-1 and TRBJ2-7, is KAGVTQTPRYLIKTRGQQVTLSCSPISGHRSVSWYQQTPGQGLQFLFEYFSETQRNKGNFPGRFSGRQFSNSRSEMNVSTLELGDSALYLCASSLAGSGRADEQYFGPGTRLTVT.

CDR3 region: CASSGPTQGTGGRRGEAFF. The CDR3 nucleotides read TGTGCCAGCAGCGGCCCGACACAAGGGACAGGGGGACGCAGGGGTGAAGCTTTCTTT. This chain uses TRBV11-3 with TRBJ1-1; 11 bases match TRBD1. This CDR3 spans 19 amino acids. After removal of 5 bases from V and 7 bases from J, the junction contained 21 bases not matched to a gene. Germline V gene lookup returns CDR1 SGHNT and CDR2 YENEEA. The full variable domain, with the rest looked up from reference TRBV11-3 and TRBJ1-1, is EAGVVQSPRYKIIEKKQPVAFWCNPISGHNTLYWYLQNLGQGPELLIRYENEEAVDDSQLPKDRFSAERLKGVDSTLKIQPAELGDSAVYLCASSGPTQGTGGRRGEAFFGQGTRLTVV.

The chain recombines TRBV28 with TRBJ1-6; perhaps TRBD1 as D (5 bases). The CDR3 extends over 12 amino acids. V was shortened by 3 bases and J by 15 bases, with 12 bases between the two germline ends. Germline lookup yields CDR1 MDHEN and CDR2 SYDVKM. The CDR3 DNA reads TGTGCCAGCAGTTTTTTATCAGGGCACCTCCACTTT. Its protein is CASSFLSGHLHF. The full variable domain, completed using reference TRBV28 and TRBJ1-6, is DVKVTQSSRYLVKRTGEKVFLECVQDMDHENMFWYRQDPGLGLRLIYFSYDVKMKEKGDIPEGYSVSREKKERFSLILESASTNQTSMYLCASSFLSGHLHFGNGTRLTVT.

This clone was recorded once. The V and J genes are TRBV4-2 and TRBJ2-7; 7 nucleotides line up with TRBD2. V was pared by 4 bases and J by 4 bases, with 10 bases of the junction left unmatched. Looked up from germline, CDR1 is LGHNA and CDR2 is YNFKEQ. The CDR3 runs 15 residues. The CDR3 DNA reads TGTGCCAGCAGCCTCAGCGGGGATCATGGTTACGAGCAGTACTTC. Its protein is CASSLSGDHGYEQYF.

Worth noting for this clone: The junction departs from germline at one end; a sequencing error may be responsible. The gene calls are TRBV7-8 and TRBJ2-3; D is possibly TRBD2 (5 bases). Looked up from germline, CDR1 is SGHVS and CDR2 is FQNEAQ. This CDR3 is 14 amino acids long. The CDR3 reads CASSLASTTDTQYF. The CDR3 bases are TGTGCCAGCAGCCTAGCTAGTACCACAGATACGCAGTATTTT.